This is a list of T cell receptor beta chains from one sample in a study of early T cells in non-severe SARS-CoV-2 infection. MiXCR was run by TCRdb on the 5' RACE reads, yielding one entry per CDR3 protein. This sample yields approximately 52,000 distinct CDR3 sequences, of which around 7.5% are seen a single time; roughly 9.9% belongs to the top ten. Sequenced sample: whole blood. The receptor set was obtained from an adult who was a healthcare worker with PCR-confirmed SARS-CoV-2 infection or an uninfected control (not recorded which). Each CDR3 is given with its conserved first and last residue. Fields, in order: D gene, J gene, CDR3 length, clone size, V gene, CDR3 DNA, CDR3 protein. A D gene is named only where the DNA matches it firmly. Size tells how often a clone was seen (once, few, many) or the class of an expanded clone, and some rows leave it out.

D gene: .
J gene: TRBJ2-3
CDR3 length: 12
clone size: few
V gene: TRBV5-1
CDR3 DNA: TGCGCCAGCAGCGGGAACACAGATACGCAGTATTTT
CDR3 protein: CASSGNTDTQYF

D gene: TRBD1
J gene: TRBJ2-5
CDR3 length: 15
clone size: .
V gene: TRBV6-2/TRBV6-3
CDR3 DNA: TGTGCCAGCAGTTATGGGCAGGGGGCATGGGAGACCCAGTACTTC
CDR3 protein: CASSYGQGAWETQYF

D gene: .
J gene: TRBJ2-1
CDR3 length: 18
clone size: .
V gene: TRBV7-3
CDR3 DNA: TGTGCCAGCAGCTTAACGTTAACAGGGATATACTCCTACAATGAGCAGTTCTTC
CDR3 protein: CASSLTLTGIYSYNEQFF

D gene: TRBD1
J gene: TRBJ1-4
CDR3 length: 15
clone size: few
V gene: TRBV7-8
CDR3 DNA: TGTGCCAGCAGCTTAGCCGGACAGGGGCCTGGAAAACTGTTTTTT
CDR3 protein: CASSLAGQGPGKLFF

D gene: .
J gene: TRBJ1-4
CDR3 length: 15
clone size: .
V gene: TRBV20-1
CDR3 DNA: TGCAGTGCTTTTCCCGGGACAATTACTAATGAAAAACTGTTTTTT
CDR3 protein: CSAFPGTITNEKLFF

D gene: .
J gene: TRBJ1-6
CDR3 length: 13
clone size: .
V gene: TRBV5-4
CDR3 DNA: TGTGCCAGCAGCCCTTCCTCCGGTTCACCCCTCCACTTT
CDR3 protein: CASSPSSGSPLHF

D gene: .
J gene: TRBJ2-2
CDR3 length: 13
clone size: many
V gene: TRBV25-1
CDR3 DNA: TGTGCCAGCAGTGAGATAGGGCCCGGGGAGCTGTTTTTT
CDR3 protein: CASSEIGPGELFF

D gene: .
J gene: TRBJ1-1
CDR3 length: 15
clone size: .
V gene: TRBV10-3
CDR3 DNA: TGTGCCATCACCGGACAGAAAGGAATGAACACTGAAGCTTTCTTT
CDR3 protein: CAITGQKGMNTEAFF

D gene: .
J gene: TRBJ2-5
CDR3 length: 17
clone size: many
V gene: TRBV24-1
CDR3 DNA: TGTGCCACCAGTGAATCGACGGACAGCTTACCCCAAGAGACCCAGTACTTC
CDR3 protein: CATSESTDSLPQETQYF

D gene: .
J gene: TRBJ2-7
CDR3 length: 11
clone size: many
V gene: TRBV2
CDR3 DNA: TGTGCCAGCAGTGAGGCCAACGAGCAGTACTTC
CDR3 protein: CASSEANEQYF

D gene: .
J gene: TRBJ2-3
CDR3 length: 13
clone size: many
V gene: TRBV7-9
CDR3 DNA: TGTGCCAGCAGCTTAGGTTACACAGATACGCAGTATTTT
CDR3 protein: CASSLGYTDTQYF

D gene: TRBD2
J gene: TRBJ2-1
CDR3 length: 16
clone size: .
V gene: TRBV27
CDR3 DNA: TGTGCCAGCAGTTTACCTAGCCGGGGGGGGCAGAATGAGCAGTTCTTC
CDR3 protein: CASSLPSRGGQNEQFF

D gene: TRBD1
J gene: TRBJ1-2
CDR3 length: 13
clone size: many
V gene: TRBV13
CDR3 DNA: TGTGCCAGCTCCACTAGGACAGGCTATGGCTACACCTTC
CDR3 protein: CASSTRTGYGYTF

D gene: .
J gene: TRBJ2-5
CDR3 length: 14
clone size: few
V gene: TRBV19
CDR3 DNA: TGTGCCAGTAGTATTAGTACCACCGTGGAGACCCAGTACTTC
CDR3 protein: CASSISTTVETQYF

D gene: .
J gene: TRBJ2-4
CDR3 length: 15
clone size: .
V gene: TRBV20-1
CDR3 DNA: TGCAGTGCTAGACTAGCCCCACCCAGGGTCGACATTCAGTACTTC
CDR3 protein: CSARLAPPRVDIQYF

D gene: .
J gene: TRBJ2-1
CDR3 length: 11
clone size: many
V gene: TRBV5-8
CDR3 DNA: TGTGCCAGCAGCTTCCTCAATGAGCAGTTCTTC
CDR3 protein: CASSFLNEQFF

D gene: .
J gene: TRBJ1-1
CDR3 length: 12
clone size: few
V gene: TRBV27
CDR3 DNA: TGTGCCAGCAGTTCGGGGTTGGCTGAAGCTTTCTTT
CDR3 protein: CASSSGLAEAFF